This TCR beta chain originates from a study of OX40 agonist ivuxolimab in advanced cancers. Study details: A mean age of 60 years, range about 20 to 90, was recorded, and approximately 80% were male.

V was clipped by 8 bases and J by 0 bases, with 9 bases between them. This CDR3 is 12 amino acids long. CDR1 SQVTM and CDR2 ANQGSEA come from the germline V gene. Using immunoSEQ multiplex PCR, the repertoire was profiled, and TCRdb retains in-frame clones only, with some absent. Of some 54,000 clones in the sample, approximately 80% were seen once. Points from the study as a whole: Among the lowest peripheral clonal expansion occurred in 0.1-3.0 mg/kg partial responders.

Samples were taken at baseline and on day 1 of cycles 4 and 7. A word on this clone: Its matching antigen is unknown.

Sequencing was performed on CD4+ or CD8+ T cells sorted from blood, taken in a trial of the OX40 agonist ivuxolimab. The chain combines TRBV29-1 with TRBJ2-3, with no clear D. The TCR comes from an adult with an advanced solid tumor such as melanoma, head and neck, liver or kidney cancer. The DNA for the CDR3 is TGCAGCAGCTCATCTAGCACAGATACGCAGTATTTT. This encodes CSSSSSTDTQYF.